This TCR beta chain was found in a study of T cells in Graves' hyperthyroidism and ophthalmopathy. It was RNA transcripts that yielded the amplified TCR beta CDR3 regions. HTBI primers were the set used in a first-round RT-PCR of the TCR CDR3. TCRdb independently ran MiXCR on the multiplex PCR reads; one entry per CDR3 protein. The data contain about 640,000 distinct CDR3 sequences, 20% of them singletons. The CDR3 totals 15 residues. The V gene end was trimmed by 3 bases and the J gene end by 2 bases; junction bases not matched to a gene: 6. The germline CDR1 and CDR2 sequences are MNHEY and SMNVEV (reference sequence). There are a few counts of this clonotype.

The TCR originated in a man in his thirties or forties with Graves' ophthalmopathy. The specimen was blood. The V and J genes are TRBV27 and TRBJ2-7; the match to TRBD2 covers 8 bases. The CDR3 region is CASSLGIGRAYEQYF. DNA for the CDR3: TGTGCCAGCAGTTTGGGGATCGGGAGGGCCTACGAGCAGTACTTC.